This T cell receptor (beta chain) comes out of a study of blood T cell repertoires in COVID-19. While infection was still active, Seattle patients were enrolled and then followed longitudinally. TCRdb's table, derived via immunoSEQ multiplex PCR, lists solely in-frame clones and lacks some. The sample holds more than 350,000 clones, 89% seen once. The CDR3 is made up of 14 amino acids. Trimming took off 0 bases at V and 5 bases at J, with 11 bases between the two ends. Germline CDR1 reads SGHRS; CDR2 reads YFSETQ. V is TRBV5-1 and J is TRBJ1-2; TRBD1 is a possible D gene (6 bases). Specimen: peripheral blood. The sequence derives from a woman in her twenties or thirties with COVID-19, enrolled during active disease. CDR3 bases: TGCGCCAGCAGCTTGGATACCGGGACATATGGCTACACCTTC. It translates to CASSLDTGTYGYTF.